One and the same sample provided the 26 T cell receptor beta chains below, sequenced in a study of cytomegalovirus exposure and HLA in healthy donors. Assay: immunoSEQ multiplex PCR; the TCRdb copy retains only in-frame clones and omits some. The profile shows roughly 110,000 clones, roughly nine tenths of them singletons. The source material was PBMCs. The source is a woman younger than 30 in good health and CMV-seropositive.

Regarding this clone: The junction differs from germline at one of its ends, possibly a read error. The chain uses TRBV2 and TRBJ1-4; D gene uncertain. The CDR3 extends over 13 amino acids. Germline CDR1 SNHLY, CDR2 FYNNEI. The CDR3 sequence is CASRAASNEKLFF. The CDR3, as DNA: TGTGCCAGCAGGGCGGCCTCTAACGAAAAACTGTTTTTT. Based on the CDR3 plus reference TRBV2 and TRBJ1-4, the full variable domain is EPEVTQTPSHQVTQMGQEVILRCVPISNHLYFYWYRQILGQKVEFLVSFYNNEISEKSEIFDDQFSVERPDGSNFTLKIRSTKLEDSAMYFCASRAASNEKLFFGSGTQLSVL.

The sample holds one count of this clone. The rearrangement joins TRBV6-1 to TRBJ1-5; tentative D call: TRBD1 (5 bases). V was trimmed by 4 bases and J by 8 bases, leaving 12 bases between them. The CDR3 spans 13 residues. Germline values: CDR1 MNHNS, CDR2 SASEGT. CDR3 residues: CASSVQGPEPQHF. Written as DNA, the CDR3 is TGTGCCAGCAGTGTGCAGGGTCCTGAGCCCCAGCATTTT.

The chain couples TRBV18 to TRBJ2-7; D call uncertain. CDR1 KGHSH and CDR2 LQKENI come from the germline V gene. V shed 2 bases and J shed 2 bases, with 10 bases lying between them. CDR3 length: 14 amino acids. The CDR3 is CASSPSQNTYEQYF. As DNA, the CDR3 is TGTGCCAGCTCACCATCACAGAACACCTACGAGCAGTACTTC.

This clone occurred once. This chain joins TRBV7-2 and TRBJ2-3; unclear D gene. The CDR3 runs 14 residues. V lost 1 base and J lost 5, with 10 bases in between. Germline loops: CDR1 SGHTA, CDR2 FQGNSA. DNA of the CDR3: TGTGCCAGCAGCTTAGAAGCACAGATAGATACGCAGTATTTT. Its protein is CASSLEAQIDTQYF.

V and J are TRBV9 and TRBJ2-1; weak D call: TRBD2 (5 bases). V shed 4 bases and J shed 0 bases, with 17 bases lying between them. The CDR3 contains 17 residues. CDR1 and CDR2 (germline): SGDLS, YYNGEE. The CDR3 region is CASSPSLAGDSYNEQFF. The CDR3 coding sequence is TGTGCCAGCAGCCCTAGTCTCGCGGGTGACTCCTACAATGAGCAGTTCTTC.

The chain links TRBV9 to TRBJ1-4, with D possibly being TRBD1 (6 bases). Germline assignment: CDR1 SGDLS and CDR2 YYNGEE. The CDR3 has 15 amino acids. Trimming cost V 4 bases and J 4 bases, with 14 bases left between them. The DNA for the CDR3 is TGTGCCAGCAGCCCCGACACAGGGTTTAATGAAAAACTGTTTTTT. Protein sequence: CASSPDTGFNEKLFF.

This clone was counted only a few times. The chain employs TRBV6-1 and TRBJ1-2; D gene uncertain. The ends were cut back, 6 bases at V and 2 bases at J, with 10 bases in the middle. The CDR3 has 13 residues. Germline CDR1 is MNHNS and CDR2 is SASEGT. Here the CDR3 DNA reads TGTGCCAGCAGCCTATCTATAAACTATGGCTACACCTTC. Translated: CASSLSINYGYTF.

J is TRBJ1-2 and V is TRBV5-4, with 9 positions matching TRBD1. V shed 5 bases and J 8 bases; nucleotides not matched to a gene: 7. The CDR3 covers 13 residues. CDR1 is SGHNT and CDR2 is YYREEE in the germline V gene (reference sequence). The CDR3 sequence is CASRAGQGSGYTF. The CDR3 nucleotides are TGTGCCAGCAGAGCAGGACAGGGGAGCGGCTACACCTTC.

CDR3 region: CASSFGSQRVPYEQYF. The CDR3 DNA sequence: TGTGCCAGCAGTTTTGGAAGTCAGAGGGTCCCCTACGAGCAGTACTTC. This chain uses TRBV28 with TRBJ2-7; maybe TRBD2 (5 bases). In germline, CDR1 is MDHEN, CDR2 SYDVKM. Trimming shortened V by 3 bases and J by 2 bases, and 17 bases separated the two germline ends. The CDR3 spans 16 residues.

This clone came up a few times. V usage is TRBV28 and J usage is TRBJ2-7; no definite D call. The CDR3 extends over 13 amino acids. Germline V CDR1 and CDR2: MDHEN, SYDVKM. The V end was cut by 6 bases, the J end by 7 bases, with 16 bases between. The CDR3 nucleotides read TGTGCCAGCAGCCCTATCCCCATCGGGGAGCAGTACGTC. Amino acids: CASSPIPIGEQYV.

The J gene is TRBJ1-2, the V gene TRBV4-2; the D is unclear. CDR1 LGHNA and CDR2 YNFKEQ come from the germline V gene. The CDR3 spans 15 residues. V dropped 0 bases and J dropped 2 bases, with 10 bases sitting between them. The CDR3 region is CASSQDFGGNYGYTF. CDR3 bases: TGTGCCAGCAGCCAAGATTTTGGCGGAAACTATGGCTACACCTTC.

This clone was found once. CDR3 sequence (DNA): TGTGCCAGCAGCCATTTGACAGTTTCTTATGGCTACACCTTC. Its protein is CASSHLTVSYGYTF. The chain combines TRBV28 with TRBJ1-2; possible D gene TRBD1, 5 bases. The length of the CDR3 is 14 residues. Germline-derived CDR1 and CDR2 are MDHEN and SYDVKM. Trimming shortened V by 6 bases and J by 5 bases, and 16 bases separated the two germline ends.

The CDR3 coding sequence is TGTGCCAGCAGCTCCGCCAGTAGGAGCTCCTATAATTCACCCCTCCACTTT. This gives the protein CASSSASRSSYNSPLHF. The chain carries TRBV11-2 and TRBJ1-6, with D unclear. From germline, CDR1 is SGHAT and CDR2 FQNNGV. The CDR3 has 17 amino acids. Deletions cut 4 bases from V and 0 bases from J, with 13 bases between.

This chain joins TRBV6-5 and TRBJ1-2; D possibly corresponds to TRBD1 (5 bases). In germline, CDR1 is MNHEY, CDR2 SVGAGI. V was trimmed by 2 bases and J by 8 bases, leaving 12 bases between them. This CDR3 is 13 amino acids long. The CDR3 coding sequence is TGTGCCAGCAGTTACAGGCTAGGGGTGGGCTACACCTTC. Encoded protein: CASSYRLGVGYTF.

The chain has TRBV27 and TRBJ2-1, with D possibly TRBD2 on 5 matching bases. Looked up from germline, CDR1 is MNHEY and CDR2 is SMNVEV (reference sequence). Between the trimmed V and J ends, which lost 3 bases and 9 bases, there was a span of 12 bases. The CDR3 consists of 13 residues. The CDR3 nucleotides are TGTGCCAGCAGTTTTATCGAACGGGGTGAGCAGTTCTTC. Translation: CASSFIERGEQFF.

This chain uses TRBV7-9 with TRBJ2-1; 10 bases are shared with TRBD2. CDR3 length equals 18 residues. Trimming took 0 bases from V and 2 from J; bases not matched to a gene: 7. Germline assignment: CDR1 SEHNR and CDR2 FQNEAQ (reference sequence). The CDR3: CASSLAASGGPTYNEQFF. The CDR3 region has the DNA TGTGCCAGCAGCTTAGCGGCTAGCGGGGGCCCCACCTACAATGAGCAGTTCTTC.

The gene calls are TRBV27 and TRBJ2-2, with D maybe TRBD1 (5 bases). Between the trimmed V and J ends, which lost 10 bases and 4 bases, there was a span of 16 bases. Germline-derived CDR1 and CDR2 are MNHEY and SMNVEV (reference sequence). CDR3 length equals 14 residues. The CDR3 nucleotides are TGTGCCACTAGATATAGGGGTGGCACCGGGGAGCTGTTTTTT. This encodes CATRYRGGTGELFF.

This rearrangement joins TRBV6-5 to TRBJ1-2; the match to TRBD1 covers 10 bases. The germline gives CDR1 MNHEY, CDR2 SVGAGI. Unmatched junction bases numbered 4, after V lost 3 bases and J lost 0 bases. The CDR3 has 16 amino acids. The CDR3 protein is CASSYTGQGANYGYTF. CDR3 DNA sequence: TGTGCCAGCAGTTATACCGGACAGGGGGCTAACTATGGCTACACCTTC.

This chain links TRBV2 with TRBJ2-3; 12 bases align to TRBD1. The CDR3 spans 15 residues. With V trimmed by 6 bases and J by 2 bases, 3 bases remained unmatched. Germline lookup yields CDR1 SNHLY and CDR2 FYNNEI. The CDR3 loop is CASRGTGGNTDTQYF. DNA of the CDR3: TGTGCCAGCAGGGGGACAGGGGGCAACACAGATACGCAGTATTTT.

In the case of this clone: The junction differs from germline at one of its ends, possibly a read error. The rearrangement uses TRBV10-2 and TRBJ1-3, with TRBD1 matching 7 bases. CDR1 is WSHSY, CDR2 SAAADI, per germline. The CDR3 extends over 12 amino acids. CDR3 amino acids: CASSEGTGEGHF. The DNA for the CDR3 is TGCGCCAGCAGTGAAGGAACAGGGGAAGGGCATTTT.

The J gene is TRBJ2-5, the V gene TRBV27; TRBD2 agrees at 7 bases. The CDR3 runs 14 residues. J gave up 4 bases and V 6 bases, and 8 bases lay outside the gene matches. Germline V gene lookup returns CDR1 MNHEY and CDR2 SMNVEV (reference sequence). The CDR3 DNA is TGTGCCAGCAGCACGACTAGCCGGGGAGAGACCCAGTACTTC. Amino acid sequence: CASSTTSRGETQYF.

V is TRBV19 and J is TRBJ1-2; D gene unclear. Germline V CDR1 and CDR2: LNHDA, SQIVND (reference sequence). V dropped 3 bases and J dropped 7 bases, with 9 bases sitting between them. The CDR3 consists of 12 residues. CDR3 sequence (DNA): TGTGCCAGTAGTATCCCCACAGTTGGCTACACCTTC. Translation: CASSIPTVGYTF.

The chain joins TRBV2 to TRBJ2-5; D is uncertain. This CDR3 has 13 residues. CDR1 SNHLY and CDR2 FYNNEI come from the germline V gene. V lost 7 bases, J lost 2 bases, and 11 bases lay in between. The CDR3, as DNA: TGTGCCAGCACCAACAGCCAGCAAGAGACCCAGTACTTC. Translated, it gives CASTNSQQETQYF.

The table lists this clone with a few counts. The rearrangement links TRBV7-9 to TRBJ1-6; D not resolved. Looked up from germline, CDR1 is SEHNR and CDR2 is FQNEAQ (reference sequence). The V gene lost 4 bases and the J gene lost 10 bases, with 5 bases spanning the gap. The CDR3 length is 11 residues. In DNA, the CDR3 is TGTGCCAGCAGCTACGGGTCACCCCTCCACTTT. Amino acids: CASSYGSPLHF.

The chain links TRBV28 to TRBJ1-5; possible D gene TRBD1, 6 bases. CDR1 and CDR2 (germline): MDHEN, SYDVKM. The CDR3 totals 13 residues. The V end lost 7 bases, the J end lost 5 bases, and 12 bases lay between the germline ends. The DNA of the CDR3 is TGTGCCAGCAAAACAGGGCGCCATCAGCCCCAGCATTTT. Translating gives CASKTGRHQPQHF.

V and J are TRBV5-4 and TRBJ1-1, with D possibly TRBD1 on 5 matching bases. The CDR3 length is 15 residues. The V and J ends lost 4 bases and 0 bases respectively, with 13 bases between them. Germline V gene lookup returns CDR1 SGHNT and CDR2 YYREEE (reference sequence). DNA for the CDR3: TGTGCCAGCAGCCCTCAGGGATTAATGAACACTGAAGCTTTCTTT. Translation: CASSPQGLMNTEAFF.